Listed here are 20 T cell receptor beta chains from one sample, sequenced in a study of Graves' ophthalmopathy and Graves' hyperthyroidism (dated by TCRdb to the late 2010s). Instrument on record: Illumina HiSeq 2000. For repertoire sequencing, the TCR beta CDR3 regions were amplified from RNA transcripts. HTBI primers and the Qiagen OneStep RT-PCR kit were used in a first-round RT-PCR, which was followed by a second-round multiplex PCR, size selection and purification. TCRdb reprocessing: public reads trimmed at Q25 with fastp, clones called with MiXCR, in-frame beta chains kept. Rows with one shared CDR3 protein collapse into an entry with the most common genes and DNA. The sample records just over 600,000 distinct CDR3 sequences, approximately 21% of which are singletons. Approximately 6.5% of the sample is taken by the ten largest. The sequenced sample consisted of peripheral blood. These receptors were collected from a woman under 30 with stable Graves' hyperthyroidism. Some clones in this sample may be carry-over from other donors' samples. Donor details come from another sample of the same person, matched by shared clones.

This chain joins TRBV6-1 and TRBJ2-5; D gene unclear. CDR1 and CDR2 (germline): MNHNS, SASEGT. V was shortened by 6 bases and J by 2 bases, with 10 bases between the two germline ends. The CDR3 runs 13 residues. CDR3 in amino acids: CASSGVGQETQYF. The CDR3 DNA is TGTGCCAGCAGCGGCGTTGGGCAAGAGACCCAGTACTTC.

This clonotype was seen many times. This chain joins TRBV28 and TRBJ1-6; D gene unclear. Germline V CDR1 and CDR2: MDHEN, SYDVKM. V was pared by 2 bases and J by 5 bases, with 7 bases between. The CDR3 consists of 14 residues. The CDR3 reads CASSLTPNNSPLHF. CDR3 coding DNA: TGTGCCAGCAGTTTAACACCAAATAATTCACCCCTCCACTTT. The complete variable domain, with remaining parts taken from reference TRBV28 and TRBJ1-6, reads DVKVTQSSRYLVKRTGEKVFLECVQDMDHENMFWYRQDPGLGLRLIYFSYDVKMKEKGDIPEGYSVSREKKERFSLILESASTNQTSMYLCASSLTPNNSPLHFGNGTRLTVT.

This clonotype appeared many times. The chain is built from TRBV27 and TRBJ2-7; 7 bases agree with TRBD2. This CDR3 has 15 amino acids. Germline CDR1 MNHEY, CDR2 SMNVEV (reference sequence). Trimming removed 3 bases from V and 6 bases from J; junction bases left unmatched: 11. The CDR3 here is CASSLGGTRTGEQYF. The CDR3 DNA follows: TGTGCCAGCAGTTTGGGGGGGACGAGGACCGGCGAGCAGTACTTC.

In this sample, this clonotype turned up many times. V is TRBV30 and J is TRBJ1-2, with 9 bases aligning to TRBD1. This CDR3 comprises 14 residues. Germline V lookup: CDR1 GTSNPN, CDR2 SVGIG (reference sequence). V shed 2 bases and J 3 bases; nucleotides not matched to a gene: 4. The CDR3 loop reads CAWSRGQGYYGYTF. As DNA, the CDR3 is TGTGCCTGGAGTCGGGGACAGGGCTACTATGGCTACACCTTC.

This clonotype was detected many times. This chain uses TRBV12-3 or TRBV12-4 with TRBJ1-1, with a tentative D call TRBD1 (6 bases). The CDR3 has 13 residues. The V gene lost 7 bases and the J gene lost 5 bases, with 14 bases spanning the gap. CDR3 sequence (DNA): TGTGCCAGCAACAGGGTCGGGGGGACTGAAGCTTTCTTT. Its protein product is CASNRVGGTEAFF.

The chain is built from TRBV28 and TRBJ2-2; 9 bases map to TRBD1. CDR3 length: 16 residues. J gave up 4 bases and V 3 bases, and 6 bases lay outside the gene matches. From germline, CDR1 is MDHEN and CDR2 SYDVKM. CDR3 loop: CASSFRGQGPTGELFF. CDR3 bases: TGTGCCAGCAGTTTCCGGGGACAGGGCCCCACCGGGGAGCTGTTTTTT. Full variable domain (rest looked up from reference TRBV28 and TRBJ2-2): DVKVTQSSRYLVKRTGEKVFLECVQDMDHENMFWYRQDPGLGLRLIYFSYDVKMKEKGDIPEGYSVSREKKERFSLILESASTNQTSMYLCASSFRGQGPTGELFFGEGSRLTVL.

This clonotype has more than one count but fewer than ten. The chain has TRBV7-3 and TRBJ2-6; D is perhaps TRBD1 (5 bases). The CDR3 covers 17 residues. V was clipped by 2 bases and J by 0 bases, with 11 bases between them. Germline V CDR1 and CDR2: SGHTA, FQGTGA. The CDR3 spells CASSLLTGASGANVLTF. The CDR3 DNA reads TGTGCCAGCAGCTTATTAACAGGCGCCTCTGGGGCCAACGTCCTGACTTTC.

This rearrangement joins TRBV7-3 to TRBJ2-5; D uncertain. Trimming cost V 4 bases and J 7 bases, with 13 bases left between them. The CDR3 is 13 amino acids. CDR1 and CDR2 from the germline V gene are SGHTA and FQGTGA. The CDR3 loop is CASSSTASGTQYF. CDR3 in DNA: TGTGCCAGCAGCTCGACTGCTTCTGGGACCCAGTACTTC.

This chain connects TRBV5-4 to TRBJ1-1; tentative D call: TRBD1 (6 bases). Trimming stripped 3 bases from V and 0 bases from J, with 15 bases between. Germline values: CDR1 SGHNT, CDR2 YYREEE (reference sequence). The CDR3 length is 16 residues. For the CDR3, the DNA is TGTGCCAGCAGCTCGACCGCGGGACACCTGAACACTGAAGCTTTCTTT. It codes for CASSSTAGHLNTEAFF.

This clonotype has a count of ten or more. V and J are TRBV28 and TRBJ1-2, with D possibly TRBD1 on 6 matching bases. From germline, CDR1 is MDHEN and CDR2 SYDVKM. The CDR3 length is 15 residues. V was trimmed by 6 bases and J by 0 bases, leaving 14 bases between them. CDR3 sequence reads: CASSPRDIANYGYTF. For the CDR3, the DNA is TGTGCCAGCAGCCCCCGGGACATCGCTAACTATGGCTACACCTTC.

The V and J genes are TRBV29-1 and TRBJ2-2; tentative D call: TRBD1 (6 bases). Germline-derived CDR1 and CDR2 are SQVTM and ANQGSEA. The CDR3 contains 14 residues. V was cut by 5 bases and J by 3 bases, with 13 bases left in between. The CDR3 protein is CSVLQGADTGELFF. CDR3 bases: TGCAGCGTTCTACAGGGTGCGGACACCGGGGAGCTGTTTTTT.

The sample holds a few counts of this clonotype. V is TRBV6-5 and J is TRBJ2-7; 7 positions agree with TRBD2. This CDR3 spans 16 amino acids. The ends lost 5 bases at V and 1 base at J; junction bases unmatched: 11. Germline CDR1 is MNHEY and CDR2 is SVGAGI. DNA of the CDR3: TGTGCCAGCAGTAACCCCCACGGCGGGGGATCCTACGAGCAGTACTTC. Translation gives CASSNPHGGGSYEQYF.

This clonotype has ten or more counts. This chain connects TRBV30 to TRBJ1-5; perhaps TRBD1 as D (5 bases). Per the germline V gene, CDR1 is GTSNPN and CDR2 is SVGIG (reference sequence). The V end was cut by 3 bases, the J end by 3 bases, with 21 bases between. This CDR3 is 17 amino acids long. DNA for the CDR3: TGTGCCTGGAGCCATTATCGGAACGGGGGACCCAATCAGCCCCAGCATTTT. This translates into CAWSHYRNGGPNQPQHF.

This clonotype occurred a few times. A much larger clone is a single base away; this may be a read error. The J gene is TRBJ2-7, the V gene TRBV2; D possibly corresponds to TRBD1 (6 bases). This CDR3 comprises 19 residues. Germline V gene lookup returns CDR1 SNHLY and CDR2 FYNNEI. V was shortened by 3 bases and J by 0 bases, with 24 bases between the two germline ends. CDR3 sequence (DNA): TGTGCCAGCAGTGACTCTCTGGCTAGCAGGGGCCTTAGCTCCTACGAGCAGTACTTC. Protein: CASSDSLASRGLSSYEQYF.

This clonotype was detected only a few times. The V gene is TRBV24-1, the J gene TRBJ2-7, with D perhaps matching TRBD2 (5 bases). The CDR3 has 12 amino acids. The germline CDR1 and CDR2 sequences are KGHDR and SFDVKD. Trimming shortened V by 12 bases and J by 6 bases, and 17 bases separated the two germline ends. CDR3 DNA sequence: TGTGCCCTATTCTCCCTGGCGGGCGAGCAGTACTTC. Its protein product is CALFSLAGEQYF.

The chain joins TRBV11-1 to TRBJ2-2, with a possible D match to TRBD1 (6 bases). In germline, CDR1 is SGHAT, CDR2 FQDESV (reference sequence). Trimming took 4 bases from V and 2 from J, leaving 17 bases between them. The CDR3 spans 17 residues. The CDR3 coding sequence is TGTGCCAGCAGCTATCGAGCCGGGACATCTAACACCGGGGAGCTGTTTTTT. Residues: CASSYRAGTSNTGELFF.

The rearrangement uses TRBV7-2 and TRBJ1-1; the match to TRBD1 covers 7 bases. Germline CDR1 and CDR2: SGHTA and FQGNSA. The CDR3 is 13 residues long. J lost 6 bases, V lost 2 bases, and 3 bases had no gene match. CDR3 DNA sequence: TGTGCCAGCAGCTTAATTGACAGGGCTGAAGCTTTCTTT. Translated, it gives CASSLIDRAEAFF.

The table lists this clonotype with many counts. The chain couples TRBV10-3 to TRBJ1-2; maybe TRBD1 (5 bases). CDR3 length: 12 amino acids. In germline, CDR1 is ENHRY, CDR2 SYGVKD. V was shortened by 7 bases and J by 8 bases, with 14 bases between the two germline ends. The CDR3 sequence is CAITSGGQGYTF. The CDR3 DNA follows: TGTGCCATCACCTCCGGGGGTCAGGGCTACACCTTC.

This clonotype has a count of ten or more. DNA of the CDR3: TGTGCCAGCAGCAATGACGGGGGCTCTGGGGCCAACGTCCTGACTTTC. It codes for CASSNDGGSGANVLTF. The rearrangement uses TRBV6-2 or TRBV6-3 and TRBJ2-6; possible D gene TRBD2, 6 bases. The CDR3 is made up of 16 amino acids. CDR1 is MNHEY, CDR2 SVGEGT, per germline. Trimming pared 6 bases from V and 0 bases from J, leaving 12 bases between.

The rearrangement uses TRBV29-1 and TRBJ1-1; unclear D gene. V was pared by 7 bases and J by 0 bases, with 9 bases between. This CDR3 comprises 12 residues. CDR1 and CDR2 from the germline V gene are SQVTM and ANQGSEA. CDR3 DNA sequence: TGCAGCGGGGGAGGATTGAACACTGAAGCTTTCTTT. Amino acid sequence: CSGGGLNTEAFF.